This entry is about one T cell receptor beta chain. Its antigen is not yet known. No base quality values were provided; no much bigger clone lies one nucleotide off. This specimen comes from a study of T cell changes during pregnancy in multiple sclerosis (dated by TCRdb to the late 2010s). Regarding the study in general: Changes in the T cell repertoire over the course of pregnancy were examined in this study in women with multiple sclerosis.

In the germline V gene, CDR1 corresponds to MDHEN and CDR2 to SYDVKM. Between the V and J ends, shortened by 10 bases and 4 bases respectively, the junction contains 20 bases. The CDR3 goes from the cysteine to the phenylalanine over 14 residues. The sequence is cut down to CDR3 DNA, 42 bases in frame from base 1. The library was obtained by the immunoSEQ multiplex PCR assay. Imported from immuneACCESS, the table was reduced by TCRdb to in-frame sequences with V and J called. These copies leave out some clones; in studies compared against another copy, an unresolved V gene accounts for under half, and the cause of the remainder is not known. Present in this sample are 65,000 to 85,000 clones, 80% to 95% of which were seen just once. The leading ten clones occupy 0.29% of the sample.

This chain is built from TRBV28 and TRBJ2-7; the D gene assignment is ambiguous. Sequencing used CD4+ T cells from peripheral blood mononuclear cells, obtained after pregnancy. This TCR came from a female donor with multiple sclerosis, enrolled in a pregnancy study. The bases are TGTGCCACACATGGGTCTAGTTTTATGTACGAGCAGTACTTC. This translates into CATHGSSFMYEQYF.